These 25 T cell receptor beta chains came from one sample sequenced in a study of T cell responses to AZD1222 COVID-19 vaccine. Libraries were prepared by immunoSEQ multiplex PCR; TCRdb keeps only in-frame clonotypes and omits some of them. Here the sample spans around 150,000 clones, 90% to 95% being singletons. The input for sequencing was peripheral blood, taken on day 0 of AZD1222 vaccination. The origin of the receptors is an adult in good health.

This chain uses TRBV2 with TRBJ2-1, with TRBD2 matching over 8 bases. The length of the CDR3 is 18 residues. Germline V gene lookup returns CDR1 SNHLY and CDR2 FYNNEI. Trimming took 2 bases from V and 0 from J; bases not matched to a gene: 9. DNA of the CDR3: TGTGCCAGCAGTGAAATATTGGAGAGCGGGAGCTCCTACAATGAGCAGTTCTTC. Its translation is CASSEILESGSSYNEQFF.

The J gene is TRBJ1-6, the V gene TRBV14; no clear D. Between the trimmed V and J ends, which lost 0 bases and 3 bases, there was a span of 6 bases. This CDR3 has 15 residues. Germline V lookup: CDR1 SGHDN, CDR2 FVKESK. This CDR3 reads CASSQDWDYNSPLHF. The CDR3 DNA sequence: TGTGCCAGCAGCCAAGATTGGGACTATAATTCACCCCTCCACTTT.

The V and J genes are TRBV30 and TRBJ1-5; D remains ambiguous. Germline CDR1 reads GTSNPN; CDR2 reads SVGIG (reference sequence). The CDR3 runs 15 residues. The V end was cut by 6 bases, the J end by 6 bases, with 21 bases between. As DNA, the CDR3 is TGTGCCTGTCAGAATACTCCTACGCGGGGTCAGCCCCAGCATTTT. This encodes CACQNTPTRGQPQHF.

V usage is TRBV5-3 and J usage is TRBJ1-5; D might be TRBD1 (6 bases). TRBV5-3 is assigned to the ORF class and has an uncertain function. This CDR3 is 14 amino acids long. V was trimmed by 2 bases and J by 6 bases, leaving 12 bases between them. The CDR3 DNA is TGTGCCAGAAGCTTATCACAGGGTCGTCAGCCCCAGCATTTT. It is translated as CARSLSQGRQPQHF.

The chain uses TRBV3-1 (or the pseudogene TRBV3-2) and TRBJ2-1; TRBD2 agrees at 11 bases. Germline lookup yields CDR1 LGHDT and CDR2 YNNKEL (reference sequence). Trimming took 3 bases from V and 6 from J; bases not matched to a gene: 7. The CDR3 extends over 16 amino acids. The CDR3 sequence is CASSQIAGGPSNEQFF. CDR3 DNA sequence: TGTGCCAGCAGCCAGATAGCGGGAGGGCCTTCCAATGAGCAGTTCTTC.

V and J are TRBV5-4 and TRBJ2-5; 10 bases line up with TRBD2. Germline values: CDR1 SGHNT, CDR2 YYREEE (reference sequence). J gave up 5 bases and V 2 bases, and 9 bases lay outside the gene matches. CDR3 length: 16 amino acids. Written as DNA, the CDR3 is TGTGCCAGCAGCTTAGAACTAGCGGGATCTTGGGAGACCCAGTACTTC. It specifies CASSLELAGSWETQYF.

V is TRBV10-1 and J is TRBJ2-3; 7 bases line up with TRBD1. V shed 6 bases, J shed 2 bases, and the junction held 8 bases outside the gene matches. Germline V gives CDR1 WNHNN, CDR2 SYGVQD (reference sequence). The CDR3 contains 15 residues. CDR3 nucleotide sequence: TGCGCCAGCAGCAAACAGGGGTCCCTCACAGATACGCAGTATTTT. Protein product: CASSKQGSLTDTQYF.

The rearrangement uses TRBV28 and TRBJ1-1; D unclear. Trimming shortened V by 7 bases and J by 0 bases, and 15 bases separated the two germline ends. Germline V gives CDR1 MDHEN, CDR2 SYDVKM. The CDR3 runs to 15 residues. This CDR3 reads CASTRRREVNTEAFF. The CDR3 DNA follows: TGTGCCAGCACTCGCCGTCGGGAAGTGAACACTGAAGCTTTCTTT.

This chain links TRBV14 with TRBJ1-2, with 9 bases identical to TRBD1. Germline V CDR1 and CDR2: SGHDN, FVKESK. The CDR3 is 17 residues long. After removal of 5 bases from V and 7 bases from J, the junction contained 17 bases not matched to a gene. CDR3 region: CASSRDRARDFSRGYTF. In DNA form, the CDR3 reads TGTGCCAGCAGCAGGGACAGGGCTCGCGACTTCTCCCGTGGCTACACCTTC.

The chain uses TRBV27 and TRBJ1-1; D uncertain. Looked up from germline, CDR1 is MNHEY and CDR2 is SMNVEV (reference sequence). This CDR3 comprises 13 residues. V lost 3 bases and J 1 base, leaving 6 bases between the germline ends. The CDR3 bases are TGTGCCAGCAGTTTCCTCCCGAACACTGAAGCTTTCTTT. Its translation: CASSFLPNTEAFF.

CDR3 residues: CASSLVGNNEQFF. CDR3 nucleotides: TGTGCCAGCAGTTTGGTGGGGAACAATGAGCAGTTCTTC. The chain links TRBV4-2 to TRBJ2-1; unclear D gene. The germline V gene encodes CDR1 LGHNA and CDR2 YNFKEQ. The CDR3 length is 13 residues. Trimming shortened V by 6 bases and J by 5 bases, and 11 bases separated the two germline ends.

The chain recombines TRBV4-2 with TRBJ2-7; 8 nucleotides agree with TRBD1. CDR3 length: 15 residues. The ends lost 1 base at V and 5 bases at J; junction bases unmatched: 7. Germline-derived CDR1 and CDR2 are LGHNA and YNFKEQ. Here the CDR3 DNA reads TGTGCCAGCAGCCAAGTCTTCGGACAGGGCCACGAGCAGTACTTC. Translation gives CASSQVFGQGHEQYF.

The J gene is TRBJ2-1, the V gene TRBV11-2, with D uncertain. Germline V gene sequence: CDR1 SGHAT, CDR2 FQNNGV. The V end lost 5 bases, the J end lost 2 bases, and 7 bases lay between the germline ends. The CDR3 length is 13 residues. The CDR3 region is CASSPMTYNEQFF. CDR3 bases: TGTGCCAGCAGCCCCATGACCTACAATGAGCAGTTCTTC.

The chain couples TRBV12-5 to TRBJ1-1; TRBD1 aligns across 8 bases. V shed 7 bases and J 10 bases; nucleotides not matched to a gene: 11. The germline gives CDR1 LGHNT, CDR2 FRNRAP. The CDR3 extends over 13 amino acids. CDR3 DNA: TGTGCTAGTGTTTCCCCTCCCGGGACAGGAGCTTTCTTT. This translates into CASVSPPGTGAFF.

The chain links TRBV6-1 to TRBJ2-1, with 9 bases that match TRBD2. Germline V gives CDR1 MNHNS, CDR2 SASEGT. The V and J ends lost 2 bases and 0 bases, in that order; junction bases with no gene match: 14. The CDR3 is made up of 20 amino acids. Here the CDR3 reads CASSELGGRARESSYNEQFF. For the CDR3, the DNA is TGTGCCAGCAGTGAACTCGGCGGGAGGGCCCGAGAGAGCTCCTACAATGAGCAGTTCTTC.

The CDR3 bases are TGTGCCAGCAGTGAATCAGGGCGGGAGGGCCATCATGAGCAGTTCTTC. Amino acid sequence: CASSESGREGHHEQFF. The chain links TRBV25-1 to TRBJ2-1; 9 bases fit TRBD2. J lost 8 bases, V lost 1 base, and 9 bases had no gene match. The germline V gene has CDR1 MGHDK and CDR2 SYGVNS. The CDR3 has 16 amino acids.

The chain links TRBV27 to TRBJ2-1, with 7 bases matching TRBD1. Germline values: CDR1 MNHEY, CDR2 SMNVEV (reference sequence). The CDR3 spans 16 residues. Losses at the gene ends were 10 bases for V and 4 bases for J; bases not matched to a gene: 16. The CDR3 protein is CATIKRMGQTYNEQFF. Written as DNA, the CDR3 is TGTGCCACTATCAAAAGAATGGGACAGACTTACAATGAGCAGTTCTTC.

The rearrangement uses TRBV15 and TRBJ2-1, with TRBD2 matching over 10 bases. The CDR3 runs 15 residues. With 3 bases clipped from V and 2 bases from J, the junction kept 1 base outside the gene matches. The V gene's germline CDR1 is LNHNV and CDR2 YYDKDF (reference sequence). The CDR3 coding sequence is TGTGCCACCAGCAGCGGACTAGCGGCCTACAATGAGCAGTTCTTC. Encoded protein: CATSSGLAAYNEQFF.

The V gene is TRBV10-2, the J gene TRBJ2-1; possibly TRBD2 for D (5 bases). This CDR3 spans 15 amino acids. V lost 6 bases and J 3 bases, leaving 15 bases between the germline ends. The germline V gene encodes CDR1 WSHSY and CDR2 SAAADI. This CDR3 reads CASRDTGIDYNEQFF. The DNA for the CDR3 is TGCGCCAGCAGAGACACGGGGATCGACTACAATGAGCAGTTCTTC.

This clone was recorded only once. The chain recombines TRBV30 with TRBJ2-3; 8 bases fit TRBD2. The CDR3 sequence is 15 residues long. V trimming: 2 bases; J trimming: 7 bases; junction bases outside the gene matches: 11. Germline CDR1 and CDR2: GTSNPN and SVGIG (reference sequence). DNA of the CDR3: TGTGCCTGGAGTCCACTAGCGGTGATAGGAAATACGCAGTATTTT. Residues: CAWSPLAVIGNTQYF.

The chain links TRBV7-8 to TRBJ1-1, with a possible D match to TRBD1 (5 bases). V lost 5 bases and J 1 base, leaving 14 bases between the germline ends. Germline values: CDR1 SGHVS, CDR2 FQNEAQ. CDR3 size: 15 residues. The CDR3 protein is CASSPSAGPNTEAFF. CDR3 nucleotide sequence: TGTGCCAGCAGCCCATCGGCGGGACCGAACACTGAAGCTTTCTTT.

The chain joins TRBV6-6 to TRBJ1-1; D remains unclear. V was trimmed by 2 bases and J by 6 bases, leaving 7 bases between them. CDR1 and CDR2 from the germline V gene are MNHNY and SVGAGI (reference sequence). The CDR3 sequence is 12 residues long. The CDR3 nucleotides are TGTGCCAGCAGTTACCTTAGGGCTGAAGCTTTCTTT. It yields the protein CASSYLRAEAFF.

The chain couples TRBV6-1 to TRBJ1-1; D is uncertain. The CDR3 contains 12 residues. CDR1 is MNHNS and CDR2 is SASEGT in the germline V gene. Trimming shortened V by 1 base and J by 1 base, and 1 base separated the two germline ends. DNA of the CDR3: TGTGCCAGCAGTGAAGGGAACACTGAAGCTTTCTTT. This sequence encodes CASSEGNTEAFF.

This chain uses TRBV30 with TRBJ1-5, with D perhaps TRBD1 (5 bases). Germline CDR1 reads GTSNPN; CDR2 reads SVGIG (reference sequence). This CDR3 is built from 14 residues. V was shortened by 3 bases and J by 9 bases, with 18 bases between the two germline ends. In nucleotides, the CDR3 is TGTGCCTGGAGAGCGGGGCAGCCGGGTGGGCCCCAGCATTTT. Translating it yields CAWRAGQPGGPQHF.

The CDR3 DNA sequence: TGTGCCAGCAGCCAAAGGGACGGGGGGCCAGGCTACACCTTC. It specifies CASSQRDGGPGYTF. The chain has TRBV3-1 (or the pseudogene TRBV3-2) and TRBJ1-2, with a tentative D call TRBD1 (6 bases). V gave up 2 bases and J gave up 8 bases, with 15 bases separating them. Germline V gene lookup returns CDR1 LGHDT and CDR2 YNNKEL (reference sequence). There are 14 residues in the CDR3.